Below are 10 T cell receptor beta chains sequenced from a single sample in a study of blood T cell repertoires in COVID-19. Repertoires were generated with immunoSEQ multiplex PCR, while TCRdb's copy carries only in-frame clones and drops some. The profile shows about 250,000 clones, roughly 86% of them singletons. Material for sequencing was PBMCs or T cells enriched from blood (not recorded which). These receptors were obtained from a woman aged 25 to 39 with acute COVID-19.

The chain couples TRBV5-1 to TRBJ1-3; D possibly corresponds to TRBD1 (5 bases). Germline-derived CDR1 and CDR2 are SGHRS and YFSETQ. The CDR3 contains 16 residues. Trimming cost V 1 base and J 2 bases, with 13 bases left between them. The CDR3 DNA reads TGCGCCAGCAGCTTGCTAGGCAGGGCGGCTGGAAACACCATATATTTT. Encoded protein: CASSLLGRAAGNTIYF.

This rearrangement joins TRBV27 to TRBJ2-7; D is unclear. This CDR3 region has 13 residues. V shed 6 bases and J shed 1 base, with 10 bases lying between them. Looked up from germline, CDR1 is MNHEY and CDR2 is SMNVEV (reference sequence). The CDR3 sequence is CASRSDTSYEQYF. The CDR3 DNA is TGTGCCAGCAGATCCGACACGTCCTACGAGCAGTACTTC.

In this sample, this clone turned up a few times. The chain links TRBV7-2 to TRBJ1-5; D is perhaps TRBD1 (5 bases). There are 15 residues in the CDR3. The V end lost 3 bases, the J end lost 2 bases, and 11 bases lay between the germline ends. Germline CDR1 SGHTA, CDR2 FQGNSA. Here the CDR3 reads CASSLKGQGNQPQHF. CDR3 bases: TGTGCCAGCAGCTTGAAGGGGCAAGGCAATCAGCCCCAGCATTTT.

This chain connects TRBV29-1 to TRBJ1-2, with D possibly TRBD1 on 5 matching bases. V was pared by 2 bases and J by 8 bases, with 12 bases between. CDR3 size: 12 residues. Germline loops: CDR1 SQVTM, CDR2 ANQGSEA. Written as DNA, the CDR3 is TGCAGCGTTGAATACCGGGGGGGAGGCTACACCTTC. It is translated as CSVEYRGGGYTF.

The gene calls are TRBV11-3 and TRBJ2-3; D possibly corresponds to TRBD1 (5 bases). V gave up 1 base and J gave up 5 bases, with 7 bases separating them. CDR1 SGHNT and CDR2 YENEEA come from the germline V gene. There are 13 residues in the CDR3. CDR3 nucleotide sequence: TGTGCCAGCAGCTTAGGCAGGGTAGATACGCAGTATTTT. Translated, it gives CASSLGRVDTQYF.

This clone was observed once. One end of the junction does not line up with germline, which may come from a read error. The chain has TRBV30 and TRBJ2-5; D is undetermined. The CDR3 length is 13 residues. Germline V CDR1 and CDR2: GTSNPN, SVGIG (reference sequence). The CDR3 spells CAWSGPVGEAQYF. The CDR3 DNA reads TGTGCCTGGAGTGGTCCCGTAGGAGAGGCCCAGTACTTC.

The chain combines TRBV14 with TRBJ1-3, with D unclear. The V end was cut by 0 bases, the J end by 0 bases, with 6 bases between. This CDR3 is built from 15 residues. The V gene's germline CDR1 is SGHDN and CDR2 FVKESK. In DNA, the CDR3 is TGTGCCAGCAGCCAAGATCCCAGCTCTGGAAACACCATATATTTT. This sequence encodes CASSQDPSSGNTIYF.

The chain joins TRBV7-2 to TRBJ1-2; D not resolved. Trimming stripped 5 bases from V and 2 bases from J, with 12 bases between. CDR3 length equals 14 residues. Per the germline V gene, CDR1 is SGHTA and CDR2 is FQGNSA. This CDR3 is CASSLGQENYGYTF. CDR3 nucleotide sequence: TGTGCCAGCAGCCTAGGGCAGGAAAACTATGGCTACACCTTC. Together with reference TRBV7-2 and TRBJ1-2, the CDR3 gives the full variable domain: GAGVSQSPSNKVTEKGKDVELRCDPISGHTALYWYRQSLGQGLEFLIYFQGNSAPDKSGLPSDRFSAERTGGSVSTLTIQRTQQEDSAVYLCASSLGQENYGYTFGSGTRLTVV.

This clone appeared a single time. The V and J genes are TRBV6-5 and TRBJ1-1, with 7 bases matching TRBD1. The CDR3 is made up of 13 amino acids. The J segment lost 4 bases and the V segment lost 6 bases, leaving 5 bases of the junction unmatched. In germline, CDR1 is MNHEY, CDR2 SVGAGI. CDR3 DNA: TGTGCCAGCAGACCGTCAGGGGGCACTGAAGCTTTCTTT. This gives the protein CASRPSGGTEAFF.

This chain connects TRBV5-1 to TRBJ2-3, with TRBD2 matching 8 bases. This CDR3 has 17 amino acids. Per the germline V gene, CDR1 is SGHRS and CDR2 is YFSETQ. The V gene end was trimmed by 2 bases and the J gene end by 2 bases; junction bases not matched to a gene: 10. The CDR3 protein is CASSLLLRGAFTDTQYF. As DNA, the CDR3 is TGCGCCAGCAGCTTACTATTGCGGGGGGCGTTCACAGATACGCAGTATTTT.